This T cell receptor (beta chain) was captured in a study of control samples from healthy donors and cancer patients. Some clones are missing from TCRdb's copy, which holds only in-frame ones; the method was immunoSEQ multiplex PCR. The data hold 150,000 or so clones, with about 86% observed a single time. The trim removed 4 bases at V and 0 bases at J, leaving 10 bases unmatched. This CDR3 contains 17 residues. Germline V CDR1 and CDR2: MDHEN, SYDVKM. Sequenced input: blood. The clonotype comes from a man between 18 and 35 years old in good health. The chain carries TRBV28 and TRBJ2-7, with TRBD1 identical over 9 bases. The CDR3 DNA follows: TGTGCCAGCAGTTCGTCCGGGACAGGGCGAAGCTCCTACGAGCAGTACTTC. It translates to CASSSSGTGRSSYEQYF.